The subject of this entry is one T cell receptor (beta chain). These data are taken from a study of blood T cell repertoires in COVID-19. Looking at the study overall: Researchers got acute and convalescent COVID-19 samples from the United States, Italy and Spain. In each case, the material was cDNA or gDNA derived from T cells, B-cell-depleted T cells, or PBMCs.

Generated by immunoSEQ multiplex PCR, the TCRdb table keeps only in-frame clones and is missing some. Of more than 45,000 clones in the sample, roughly nine tenths are singletons; the top ten hold around 8.5%. V was cut by 0 bases and J by 3 bases, with 14 bases left in between. Germline CDR1 reads SGDLS; CDR2 reads YYNGEE. The CDR3 is 16 amino acids. The specimen was peripheral blood. The chain employs TRBV9 and TRBJ2-3, with a tentative D call TRBD1 (5 bases). The source is a human donor in a cohort sampled during active COVID-19. Written as DNA, the CDR3 is TGTGCCAGCAGCGTAGAGGCAGGGTTAGGTACAGATACGCAGTATTTT. This translates into CASSVEAGLGTDTQYF.